A selection of T cell receptor beta chains follows, all from one sample in a study of CD8 T cells in ankylosing spondylitis. TCRdb independently ran MiXCR on the 5' RACE reads; one entry per CDR3 protein. The profile shows some 140,000 distinct CDR3 sequences, roughly 7.7% of them singletons. The sample taken for sequencing was synovial fluid, either unsorted or a sorted T cell fraction (not recorded which). The receptor set was obtained from a male donor with ankylosing spondylitis. Both conserved end residues are part of each CDR3. The order of the fields is clone size, J gene, V gene, D gene, CDR3 protein, CDR3 DNA. D genes are given only for firm matches. Clone size is shown for a subset of rows, as once, few, many or a class of expanded clone.

abundance: few
j_gene: TRBJ2-2
v_gene: TRBV2
d_gene: TRBD1
CDR3aa: CAGQGSNTGELFF
CDR3nt: TGTGCGGGACAGGGGTCGAACACCGGGGAGCTGTTTTTT

abundance: few
j_gene: TRBJ2-5
v_gene: TRBV12-3/TRBV12-4
d_gene: .
CDR3aa: CASSLGGGGGETQYF
CDR3nt: TGTGCCAGCAGTTTAGGGGGTGGGGGAGGAGAGACCCAGTACTTC

abundance: many
j_gene: TRBJ1-4
v_gene: TRBV20-1
d_gene: TRBD1
CDR3aa: CSVLSAGTGPEKLFF
CDR3nt: TGCAGTGTTCTGTCAGCCGGGACAGGGCCTGAAAAACTGTTTTTT

abundance: few
j_gene: TRBJ1-1
v_gene: TRBV28
d_gene: .
CDR3aa: CAIQGPHSEAFF
CDR3nt: TGTGCCATCCAGGGGCCCCACTCTGAAGCTTTCTTT

abundance: few
j_gene: TRBJ1-3
v_gene: TRBV20-1
d_gene: .
CDR3aa: CSARIFRTIYF
CDR3nt: TGCAGTGCTAGAATTTTTAGAACCATATATTTT

abundance: .
j_gene: TRBJ1-3
v_gene: TRBV24-1
d_gene: .
CDR3aa: CATSDSREDRNTIYF
CDR3nt: TGTGCCACCAGTGATTCACGGGAGGACCGAAACACCATATATTTT

abundance: .
j_gene: TRBJ2-2
v_gene: TRBV7-6
d_gene: .
CDR3aa: CASSLSQGGTGELFF
CDR3nt: TGTGCCAGCAGCTTATCACAGGGAGGCACCGGGGAGCTGTTTTTT

abundance: few
j_gene: TRBJ2-5
v_gene: TRBV5-4
d_gene: TRBD1
CDR3aa: CASSMTGRGQETQYF
CDR3nt: TGTGCCAGCAGCATGACAGGGAGAGGCCAAGAGACCCAGTACTTC

abundance: few
j_gene: TRBJ1-5
v_gene: TRBV12-3/TRBV12-4
d_gene: TRBD1
CDR3aa: CASSTGTGSNQPQHF
CDR3nt: TGTGCCAGCAGCACCGGGACAGGGAGTAATCAGCCCCAGCATTTT

abundance: few
j_gene: TRBJ1-2
v_gene: TRBV20-1
d_gene: TRBD1
CDR3aa: CSATRGQYGYTF
CDR3nt: TGCAGTGCTACCAGGGGGCAATATGGCTACACCTTC

abundance: few
j_gene: TRBJ2-5
v_gene: TRBV10-3
d_gene: .
CDR3aa: CAIRDPGARQETQYF
CDR3nt: TGTGCCATCAGGGACCCCGGGGCAAGGCAGGAGACCCAGTACTTC

abundance: few
j_gene: TRBJ2-5
v_gene: TRBV10-3
d_gene: .
CDR3aa: CAIRETSSRETQYF
CDR3nt: TGTGCCATCAGAGAGACCAGTAGCCGAGAGACCCAGTACTTC

abundance: few
j_gene: TRBJ2-1
v_gene: TRBV11-2
d_gene: TRBD2
CDR3aa: CASSLSSGWGGEQFF
CDR3nt: TGTGCCAGCAGCTTATCTAGCGGGTGGGGCGGAGAGCAGTTCTTC

abundance: .
j_gene: TRBJ1-2
v_gene: TRBV6-1
d_gene: .
CDR3aa: CASSTGSPNYGYTF
CDR3nt: TGTGCCAGCAGCACAGGGTCGCCCAACTATGGCTACACCTTC

abundance: few
j_gene: TRBJ1-2
v_gene: TRBV20-1
d_gene: .
CDR3aa: CSAGKDGPRSGYGYTF
CDR3nt: TGCAGTGCTGGCAAAGACGGGCCCCGATCCGGCTATGGCTACACCTTC

abundance: .
j_gene: TRBJ2-1
v_gene: TRBV11-2
d_gene: TRBD2
CDR3aa: CASSLVGGGGSEQFF
CDR3nt: TGTGCCAGCAGCTTAGTGGGTGGGGGGGGTTCTGAGCAGTTCTTC

abundance: many
j_gene: TRBJ1-6
v_gene: TRBV20-1
d_gene: .
CDR3aa: CSARVPGQLYSPLHF
CDR3nt: TGCAGTGCTCGAGTACCGGGACAACTTTACTCACCCCTCCACTTT

abundance: many
j_gene: TRBJ2-2
v_gene: TRBV5-4
d_gene: .
CDR3aa: CASSSDLNTGELFF
CDR3nt: TGTGCCAGCAGCTCAGACCTTAACACCGGGGAGCTGTTTTTT

abundance: few
j_gene: TRBJ2-7
v_gene: TRBV28
d_gene: TRBD2
CDR3aa: CASSNSGSGSYEQYF
CDR3nt: TGTGCCAGCAGCAATAGCGGGAGTGGTTCCTACGAGCAGTACTTC

abundance: few
j_gene: TRBJ1-3
v_gene: TRBV10-3
d_gene: .
CDR3aa: CAIRLGEGNTIYF
CDR3nt: TGTGCCATCCGATTGGGGGAAGGAAACACCATATATTTT

abundance: few
j_gene: TRBJ2-7
v_gene: TRBV28
d_gene: TRBD2
CDR3aa: CASSPSTSGTREQYF
CDR3nt: TGTGCCAGCAGTCCCTCGACTAGCGGGACACGCGAGCAGTACTTC

abundance: few
j_gene: TRBJ2-7
v_gene: TRBV30
d_gene: .
CDR3aa: CAWSGGLDEQYF
CDR3nt: TGTGCCTGGAGTGGTGGACTTGACGAGCAGTACTTC

abundance: few
j_gene: TRBJ2-1
v_gene: TRBV19
d_gene: TRBD2
CDR3aa: CASSRGGLGRNEQFF
CDR3nt: TGTGCCAGTAGTCGAGGGGGACTAGGTCGCAATGAGCAGTTCTTC

abundance: many
j_gene: TRBJ2-4
v_gene: TRBV11-2
d_gene: TRBD1
CDR3aa: CASSSTTGRGPGGNIQYF
CDR3nt: TGTGCCAGCAGCTCTACAACCGGAAGGGGGCCGGGTGGAAACATTCAGTACTTC

abundance: many
j_gene: TRBJ2-5
v_gene: TRBV7-2
d_gene: .
CDR3aa: CASSLAETQYF
CDR3nt: TGTGCCAGCAGCTTAGCAGAGACCCAGTACTTC

abundance: many
j_gene: TRBJ1-5
v_gene: TRBV20-1
d_gene: .
CDR3aa: CSARGFYSNQPQHF
CDR3nt: TGCAGTGCTAGAGGCTTTTATAGCAATCAGCCCCAGCATTTT

abundance: .
j_gene: TRBJ1-1
v_gene: TRBV6-1
d_gene: .
CDR3aa: CATRGRGGMNTEAFF
CDR3nt: TGTGCCACCAGAGGGAGGGGAGGAATGAACACTGAAGCTTTCTTT

abundance: .
j_gene: TRBJ2-3
v_gene: TRBV20-1
d_gene: .
CDR3aa: CSARRWSREADTQYF
CDR3nt: TGCAGTGCTAGAAGGTGGAGTAGGGAGGCAGATACGCAGTATTTT

abundance: many
j_gene: TRBJ2-2
v_gene: TRBV20-1
d_gene: TRBD1
CDR3aa: CSAPGTGSGELFF
CDR3nt: TGCAGTGCCCCCGGGACAGGGTCCGGGGAGCTGTTTTTT

abundance: .
j_gene: TRBJ1-1
v_gene: TRBV20-1
d_gene: TRBD1
CDR3aa: CSARTGTDTEAFF
CDR3nt: TGCAGTGCTCGGACAGGGACGGACACTGAAGCTTTCTTT

abundance: few
j_gene: TRBJ2-7
v_gene: TRBV20-1
d_gene: .
CDR3aa: CSARGSTVDYEQYF
CDR3nt: TGCAGTGCTAGAGGTAGCACAGTCGACTACGAGCAGTACTTC

abundance: many
j_gene: TRBJ2-1
v_gene: TRBV9
d_gene: .
CDR3aa: CASSPQGRSSYNEQFF
CDR3nt: TGTGCCAGCAGCCCCCAGGGCAGAAGCTCCTACAATGAGCAGTTCTTC

abundance: many
j_gene: TRBJ2-1
v_gene: TRBV6-1
d_gene: TRBD1
CDR3aa: CASRMDRVVNEQFF
CDR3nt: TGTGCCAGCAGGATGGACAGGGTAGTGAATGAGCAGTTCTTC

abundance: many
j_gene: TRBJ1-6
v_gene: TRBV15
d_gene: TRBD1
CDR3aa: CATSREPGQNSPLHF
CDR3nt: TGTGCCACCAGCAGAGAGCCGGGACAGAATTCACCCCTCCACTTT

abundance: many
j_gene: TRBJ2-1
v_gene: TRBV6-2/TRBV6-3
d_gene: .
CDR3aa: CASQNDPYNEQFF
CDR3nt: TGTGCCAGCCAGAACGACCCATACAATGAGCAGTTCTTC

abundance: few
j_gene: TRBJ1-2
v_gene: TRBV7-2
d_gene: .
CDR3aa: CASSLREYGYTF
CDR3nt: TGTGCCAGCAGCTTACGAGAGTATGGCTACACCTTC

abundance: .
j_gene: TRBJ1-1
v_gene: TRBV27
d_gene: .
CDR3aa: CASSRTGTEAFF
CDR3nt: TGTGCCAGCAGTCGGACCGGGACTGAAGCTTTCTTT

abundance: few
j_gene: TRBJ2-3
v_gene: TRBV7-6
d_gene: .
CDR3aa: CASSLVEDTQYF
CDR3nt: TGTGCCAGCAGCTTAGTAGAGGATACGCAGTATTTT

abundance: .
j_gene: TRBJ1-2
v_gene: TRBV10-2
d_gene: TRBD1
CDR3aa: CASATGGNYGYTF
CDR3nt: TGCGCCAGCGCGACAGGGGGCAACTATGGCTACACCTTC

abundance: .
j_gene: TRBJ1-2
v_gene: TRBV10-3
d_gene: TRBD1
CDR3aa: CATGTGPNYGYTF
CDR3nt: TGTGCCACGGGGACAGGGCCTAACTATGGCTACACCTTC

abundance: few
j_gene: TRBJ2-2
v_gene: TRBV6-4
d_gene: .
CDR3aa: CASSDSTGTGELFF
CDR3nt: TGTGCCAGCAGTGACTCGACAGGCACCGGGGAGCTGTTTTTT

abundance: .
j_gene: TRBJ2-5
v_gene: TRBV4-2
d_gene: .
CDR3aa: CASTLDLDVGTVNSETQYF
CDR3nt: TGTGCCAGCACCCTAGACCTTGACGTAGGGACTGTTAACAGTGAGACCCAGTACTTC

abundance: few
j_gene: TRBJ2-5
v_gene: TRBV20-1
d_gene: TRBD2
CDR3aa: CSGPPGAGGPQETQYF
CDR3nt: TGCAGTGGGCCCCCCGGAGCGGGGGGTCCCCAAGAGACCCAGTACTTC

abundance: many
j_gene: TRBJ1-1
v_gene: TRBV10-3
d_gene: .
CDR3aa: CASGRSGLEAFF
CDR3nt: TGTGCCAGCGGCCGGTCCGGATTAGAAGCTTTCTTT

abundance: many
j_gene: TRBJ1-2
v_gene: TRBV7-2
d_gene: .
CDR3aa: CASSLEGGYGYTF
CDR3nt: TGTGCCAGCAGCTTAGAGGGGGGCTATGGCTACACCTTC

abundance: many
j_gene: TRBJ2-3
v_gene: TRBV7-2
d_gene: .
CDR3aa: CASSFGSGSFTDTQYF
CDR3nt: TGTGCCAGCAGCTTTGGTTCAGGGAGTTTCACAGATACGCAGTATTTT

abundance: many
j_gene: TRBJ2-2
v_gene: TRBV12-3/TRBV12-4
d_gene: TRBD1
CDR3aa: CASSHGGTGGYTGELFF
CDR3nt: TGTGCCAGCAGCCACGGAGGGACAGGGGGGTACACCGGGGAGCTGTTTTTT

abundance: .
j_gene: TRBJ2-7
v_gene: TRBV7-2
d_gene: .
CDR3aa: CASSLVAYYEQYF
CDR3nt: TGTGCCAGCAGCTTAGTCGCCTATTACGAGCAGTACTTC

abundance: many
j_gene: TRBJ1-5
v_gene: TRBV20-1
d_gene: .
CDR3aa: CSAMGGRGSNQPQHF
CDR3nt: TGCAGTGCTATGGGGGGGCGTGGAAGCAATCAGCCCCAGCATTTT

abundance: few
j_gene: TRBJ2-3
v_gene: TRBV5-1
d_gene: .
CDR3aa: CASRQVKADTQYF
CDR3nt: TGCGCCAGCAGACAAGTCAAGGCAGATACGCAGTATTTT

abundance: many
j_gene: TRBJ1-2
v_gene: TRBV7-9
d_gene: TRBD1
CDR3aa: CASSLTTGGNYGYTF
CDR3nt: TGTGCCAGCAGCTTAACAACAGGGGGCAACTATGGCTACACCTTC

abundance: few
j_gene: TRBJ1-6
v_gene: TRBV6-1
d_gene: .
CDR3aa: CASRRQRVMALHF
CDR3nt: TGTGCCAGCCGACGACAGCGGGTGATGGCCCTCCACTTT

abundance: .
j_gene: TRBJ2-5
v_gene: TRBV20-1
d_gene: .
CDR3aa: CSARESNKQQETQYF
CDR3nt: TGCAGTGCTAGAGAGTCTAACAAGCAACAAGAGACCCAGTACTTC

abundance: few
j_gene: TRBJ2-5
v_gene: TRBV20-1
d_gene: TRBD2
CDR3aa: CSARPEGRTSGDQETQYF
CDR3nt: TGCAGTGCTAGACCCGAGGGCAGGACTAGCGGGGACCAAGAGACCCAGTACTTC

abundance: few
j_gene: TRBJ2-6
v_gene: TRBV7-2
d_gene: .
CDR3aa: CASSFGWPGANVLTF
CDR3nt: TGTGCCAGCAGCTTTGGGTGGCCTGGGGCCAACGTCCTGACTTTC

abundance: .
j_gene: TRBJ1-5
v_gene: TRBV7-9
d_gene: .
CDR3aa: CASSLDGGPQPQHF
CDR3nt: TGTGCCAGCAGCCTAGACGGGGGGCCTCAGCCCCAGCATTTT

abundance: many
j_gene: TRBJ2-2
v_gene: TRBV20-1
d_gene: TRBD1
CDR3aa: CSAPSRDRVNTGELFF
CDR3nt: TGCAGTGCCCCGTCCCGGGACAGGGTGAACACCGGGGAGCTGTTTTTT

abundance: .
j_gene: TRBJ2-7
v_gene: TRBV4-2
d_gene: TRBD2
CDR3aa: CASSQSYGGLAEGYEQYF
CDR3nt: TGTGCCAGCAGCCAATCATACGGGGGGTTAGCGGAGGGATACGAGCAGTACTTC

abundance: few
j_gene: TRBJ2-2
v_gene: TRBV7-2
d_gene: .
CDR3aa: CASSLRARNTGELFF
CDR3nt: TGTGCCAGCAGCCTCCGGGCCCGGAACACCGGGGAGCTGTTTTTT

abundance: .
j_gene: TRBJ2-2
v_gene: TRBV9
d_gene: .
CDR3aa: CASSVGHANTGELFF
CDR3nt: TGTGCCAGCAGCGTCGGACATGCGAACACCGGGGAGCTGTTTTTT